This record looks at one TCR beta chain sequence and its context. Its antigen is undetermined. CDR1 is SGHTA, CDR2 FQGTGA, per germline. V gave up 3 bases and J gave up 3 bases; unmatched junction bases: 6. This CDR3 has 15 residues. Libraries of TCR beta were made from roughly 2.2 micrograms of genomic DNA that came from cryopreserved PBMCs. The data are from a study of cytotoxic CD8 clonotypes in ibrutinib-treated CLL. Study in general: Partial responses numbered roughly 24 and complete responses 2; after a median about 62 months, about 15 stayed remitted and some twelve progressed.

Deep sequencing aimed at 1 in 200,000 to 1 in 1 million T cells' resolution. The protocol was immunoSEQ multiplex PCR, while the TCRdb copy is restricted to in-frame clones and leaves out a portion. The data hold some 150,000 clones, with approximately 80% observed a single time. Study-level findings and limits: Clonality (at baseline) was higher than in age-matched healthy donors and tracked circulating CD8+ T-cell counts.

The V and J genes are TRBV7-3 and TRBJ2-3, with 7 nucleotides matching TRBD2. This sample comprised PBMCs, obtained after 36 months of ibrutinib treatment. This clonotype was obtained from a human donor with chronic lymphocytic leukemia. The CDR3 loop is CASSFPGLTTDTQYF. CDR3 nucleotides: TGTGCCAGCAGCTTTCCGGGACTAACAACAGATACGCAGTATTTT.